Below, one TCR beta chain is given with its context. There is no known antigen for this receptor. No quality values exist for individual bases; no much larger clone is one base distant. From the cysteine up to the phenylalanine, the CDR3 has a length of 14 residues. This entry keeps only the CDR3 DNA: 42 bases, framed from base 1. The germline V end is reduced by 5 bases and the J end by 6 bases; junction bases left unmatched: 8. CDR1 and CDR2, per the germline V gene (reference sequence), are SEHNR and FQNEAQ. This record comes from a study of blood T cell repertoires in COVID-19 (dated by TCRdb to the early 2020s). About the full investigation: Collaborator samples came from the United States, Italy and Spain and covered acute and convalescent phases of COVID-19. The material from the prospective study consisted of cDNA or gDNA derived from T cells, B-cell-depleted T cells, or PBMCs. Subjects who had been exposed to COVID-19, were actively infected with it, or had recovered from it provided the deeply sampled blood TCRbeta repertoires that made up the dataset. A freely available public database, intended as a resource for researchers studying the immune response to SARS-CoV-2, is where the repertoires were released. The samples were drawn from the first 160 participants of the ongoing ImmuneRACE study and from 950 to 1,500 subjects provided by 6 global collaborators. Nearly every sample came with metadata listing a de-identified subject ID, COVID-19 status, age in years and sex. Where available, HLA class I and class II types were taken from metadata supplied by the sample provider and were not determined by assay-based typing. The study at large found these results: The amount of clinical and demographic metadata varied by source and participant and was provided uncurated.

The immunoSEQ Assay, a bias-controlled multiplex PCR, was used to amplify TCRbeta CDR3 regions from genomic DNA. Per the source publication's procedure: Within the assay, amplification of reference gene primers was used to estimate how many nucleated cells each sample contained. Sequence reads were collapsed and filtered to measure the absolute abundance of every unique TCRbeta CDR3 rearrangement. For each sample, productive Simpson clonality was calculated as the square root of Simpson's diversity index over productive rearrangements. TCRdb holds this immuneACCESS table with in-frame rearrangements only. Some clones are missing; in checked studies, unresolved V genes explain under half, and the rest has no known cause. For V, J and clone size, that table is used; D and trimming come from the DNA. This sample is represented by a few hundred thousand clones; roughly 90% of them were singletons. The ten largest clones represent over 12% of the sample.

Enrolling through a virtual design, the prospective study's participants ranged in age from roughly 18 to 89 years and lived across 20 to 30 United States geographic areas. Cohort assignment in the prospective study relied on participant-reported clinical history from a screening survey and a study questionnaire. Exposed participants were defined as having been in contact with someone with a PCR-confirmed or clinician-diagnosed COVID-19 case within 2 weeks of study entry. Mobile phlebotomists in the prospective study collected whole blood, serum and a nasopharyngeal or oropharyngeal swab from every participant. Prospective study participants could optionally give additional blood draws and questionnaires over an approximately two-month period. Before DNA extraction, blood samples from the prospective study were shipped at room temperature or frozen.

The sequence came from a man younger than 45 who had been exposed to COVID-19. What was sequenced was PBMCs or T cells enriched from blood (not recorded which). The rearrangement joined TRBV7-9 to TRBJ1-2; a stretch of 8 junction bases matches TRBD1. The DNA sequence is TGTGCCAGCAGCACGGGGGACAGGTTGAATGGCTACACCTTC. This sequence encodes CASSTGDRLNGYTF.